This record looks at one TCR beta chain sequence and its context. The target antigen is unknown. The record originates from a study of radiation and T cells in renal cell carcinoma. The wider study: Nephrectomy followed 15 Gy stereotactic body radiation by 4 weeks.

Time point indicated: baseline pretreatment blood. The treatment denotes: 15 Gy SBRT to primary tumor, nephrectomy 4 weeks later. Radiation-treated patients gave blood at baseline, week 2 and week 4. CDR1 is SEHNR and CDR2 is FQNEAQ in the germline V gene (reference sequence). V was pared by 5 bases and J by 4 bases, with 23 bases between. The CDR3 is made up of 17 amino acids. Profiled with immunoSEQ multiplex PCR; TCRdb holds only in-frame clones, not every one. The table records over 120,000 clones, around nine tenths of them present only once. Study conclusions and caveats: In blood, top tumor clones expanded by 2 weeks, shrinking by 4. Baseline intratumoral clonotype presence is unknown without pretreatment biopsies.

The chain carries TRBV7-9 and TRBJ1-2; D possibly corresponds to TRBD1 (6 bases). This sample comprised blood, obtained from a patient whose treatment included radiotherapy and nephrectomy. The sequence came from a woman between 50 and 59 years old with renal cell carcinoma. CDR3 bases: TGTGCCAGCAGCCGCCCGACACCCCGGGACAACTTCTATGGCTACACCTTC. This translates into CASSRPTPRDNFYGYTF.